This entry lists 21 T cell receptor beta chains sequenced from one sample in a study of spatial heterogeneity in lung cancer. Documented time point: blood at routine non-recurrence follow-up after resection. In each case, whole RNA from tumor, nontumor lung or frozen PBMC was sequenced unsorted. TCRdb used MiXCR to reprocess the 5' RACE reads, holding one entry per CDR3 protein. Found here are fewer than 30,000 distinct CDR3 sequences, about 5.6% of them singletons; the top ten hold roughly 21%. Source: PBMCs, taken at follow-up. The receptor source for this set is a male donor with early-stage non-small cell lung cancer.

CDR3 nucleotide sequence: TGCAGTGCTAGAGGTCGCTATAGCAATCAGCCCCAGCATTTT. It encodes CSARGRYSNQPQHF. V and J are TRBV20-1 and TRBJ1-5; D uncertain. The ends were cut back, 1 base at V and 0 bases at J, with 7 bases in the middle. The CDR3 is made up of 14 amino acids. The germline V gene has CDR1 DFQATT and CDR2 SNEGSKA (reference sequence).

The sample holds many counts of this clonotype. The chain has TRBV6-5 and TRBJ2-6; D remains ambiguous. From germline, CDR1 is MNHEY and CDR2 SVGAGI. V was cut by 6 bases and J by 1 base, with 16 bases left in between. The CDR3 extends over 17 amino acids. Here the CDR3 DNA reads TGTGCCAGCAGACGTAGACTCCTTGGGTCTGGGGCCAACGTCCTGACTTTC. It is translated as CASRRRLLGSGANVLTF.

V gene TRBV6-5 combines with J gene TRBJ2-3, with D perhaps given as TRBD1 or TRBD2 (5 bases each). V was shortened by 10 bases and J by 4 bases, with 15 bases between the two germline ends. CDR1 is MNHEY and CDR2 is SVGAGI in the germline V gene. The CDR3 consists of 13 residues. The CDR3, as DNA: TGTGCCAACCGCCGGGACCTTGCAGATACGCAGTATTTT. It is translated as CANRRDLADTQYF.

The rearrangement links TRBV7-2 to TRBJ2-1, with TRBD2 matching 7 bases. The ends lost 7 bases at V and 4 bases at J; junction bases unmatched: 10. Germline V CDR1 and CDR2: SGHTA, FQGNSA. The CDR3 spans 15 residues. In DNA, the CDR3 is TGTGCCAGCATGGTACTAGCGACTAATTACAATGAGCAGTTCTTC. This translates into CASMVLATNYNEQFF.

In this sample, this clonotype turned up many times. The rearrangement links TRBV29-1 to TRBJ2-5, with D possibly being TRBD1 or TRBD2 (5 bases each). The length of the CDR3 is 18 residues. The germline V and J ends were trimmed by 2 bases and 4 bases, with 26 bases remaining between them. Germline-derived CDR1 and CDR2 are SQVTM and ANQGSEA. CDR3: CSVELGTVWDGGRETQYF. DNA for the CDR3: TGCAGCGTTGAATTAGGTACCGTATGGGACGGCGGGCGAGAGACCCAGTACTTC.

Many counts were recorded for this clonotype. The V call is TRBV20-1, the J call TRBJ2-1, with D possibly matching TRBD1 (6 bases). The CDR3 is 13 residues long. V dropped 1 base and J dropped 6 bases, with 10 bases sitting between them. Germline CDR1 is DFQATT and CDR2 is SNEGSKA (reference sequence). Here the CDR3 DNA reads TGCAGTGCTAGAGTCGAGGACAGCAATGAGCAGTTCTTC. Its translation: CSARVEDSNEQFF.

This clonotype was detected many times. The chain is built from TRBV2 and TRBJ2-3; tentatively, D is TRBD1 (5 bases). The germline V and J ends were trimmed by 6 bases and 0 bases, with 16 bases remaining between them. The CDR3 is 16 residues long. Germline CDR1 and CDR2: SNHLY and FYNNEI. CDR3 sequence (DNA): TGTGCCAGCAGGGAAAGACAGCTTACTAGCACAGATACGCAGTATTTT. It translates to CASRERQLTSTDTQYF.

This clonotype was observed a few times. This chain links TRBV11-3 with TRBJ2-2; D perhaps matches TRBD2 (5 bases). Trimming pared 5 bases from V and 7 bases from J, leaving 14 bases between. This CDR3 contains 14 residues. Germline CDR1 is SGHNT and CDR2 is YENEEA. The CDR3 reads CASSPRGYNGELFF. Written as DNA, the CDR3 is TGTGCCAGCAGCCCTCGAGGGTACAACGGGGAGCTGTTTTTT.

This clonotype was counted many times. This chain uses TRBV7-2 with TRBJ2-5; D is possibly TRBD2 (5 bases). Germline CDR1 is SGHTA and CDR2 is FQGNSA. The V and J ends lost 2 bases and 0 bases respectively, with 10 bases between them. The CDR3 runs 15 residues. DNA of the CDR3: TGTGCCAGCAGCTTATCGGGAACGTACCAAGAGACCCAGTACTTC. Protein sequence: CASSLSGTYQETQYF.

The rearrangement uses TRBV7-2 and TRBJ2-2, with 9 bases identical to TRBD2. The CDR3 has 16 amino acids. V trimming: 3 bases; J trimming: 1 base; junction bases outside the gene matches: 3. Germline CDR1 reads SGHTA; CDR2 reads FQGNSA. CDR3 residues: CASSFHSGGNTGELFF. CDR3 DNA: TGTGCCAGCAGCTTCCATAGCGGGGGGAACACCGGGGAGCTGTTTTTT.

This clonotype was counted at least ten times. This chain links TRBV7-2 with TRBJ2-1, with D hard to call. Germline lookup yields CDR1 SGHTA and CDR2 FQGNSA. This CDR3 has 13 residues. Trimming stripped 7 bases from V and 4 bases from J, with 11 bases between. The CDR3 bases are TGTGCCAGCACTTCTCAACGGTACAATGAGCAGTTCTTC. Its translation: CASTSQRYNEQFF.

In its sample, this clonotype was seen many times. The V and J genes are TRBV7-9 and TRBJ1-2; D gene ambiguous. The V gene's germline CDR1 is SEHNR and CDR2 FQNEAQ (reference sequence). The length of the CDR3 is 13 residues. V was cut by 1 base and J by 4 bases, with 7 bases left in between. This CDR3 reads CASSLGLIYGYTF. CDR3 coding DNA: TGTGCCAGCAGCTTAGGCCTAATCTATGGCTACACCTTC.

This clonotype was counted a few times. The chain is built from TRBV6-5 and TRBJ2-2; D is undetermined. CDR1 and CDR2 (germline): MNHEY, SVGAGI. This CDR3 region has 16 residues. The V and J ends lost 5 bases and 0 bases respectively, with 13 bases between them. CDR3 nucleotides: TGTGCCAGCAGTCTCTTCGGCACAGCGAACACCGGGGAGCTGTTTTTT. Translated: CASSLFGTANTGELFF.

This clonotype showed up many times. The chain links TRBV7-8 to TRBJ1-6; tentative D call: TRBD1 (5 bases). The ends were cut back, 3 bases at V and 8 bases at J, with 20 bases in the middle. CDR3 length equals 17 residues. Looked up from germline, CDR1 is SGHVS and CDR2 is FQNEAQ. Written as DNA, the CDR3 is TGTGCCAGCAGCTTGGGGACGGCATTGGAGTACCATTCACCCCTCCACTTT. It codes for CASSLGTALEYHSPLHF. Supplemented by reference TRBV7-8 and TRBJ1-6, the full variable domain reads GAGVSQSPRYKVAKRGQDVALRCDPISGHVSLFWYQQALGQGPEFLTYFQNEAQLDKSGLPSDRFFAERPEGSVSTLKIQRTQQEDSAVYLCASSLGTALEYHSPLHFGNGTRLTVT.

This clonotype was detected a few times. The chain carries TRBV7-9 and TRBJ2-1; D uncertain. CDR1 is SEHNR, CDR2 FQNEAQ, per germline (reference sequence). V lost 3 bases to trimming and J lost 7 bases, with 19 bases between them. The CDR3 spans 16 residues. CDR3 sequence: CASSLPAYRSWNEQFF. CDR3 DNA sequence: TGTGCCAGCAGCTTGCCCGCTTACCGGTCATGGAATGAGCAGTTCTTC.

This clonotype was seen at least ten times. CDR3: CSGDRDGYTF. Written as DNA, the CDR3 is TGCAGCGGAGACAGGGACGGCTACACCTTC. This chain uses TRBV29-1 with TRBJ1-2; 7 bases are a match to TRBD1. The J segment lost 8 bases and the V segment lost 7 bases, leaving 4 bases of the junction unmatched. Germline CDR1 reads SQVTM; CDR2 reads ANQGSEA. The CDR3 extends over 10 amino acids.

In its sample, this clonotype was seen many times. This CDR3 is CASSTGSNIQYF. The DNA for the CDR3 is TGTGCCAGCAGTACGGGATCGAACATTCAGTACTTC. The chain employs TRBV12-3 or TRBV12-4 and TRBJ2-4; tentatively, D is TRBD2 (5 bases). The CDR3 is 12 residues long. Trimming left V 5 bases short and J 7 bases short, with 9 bases between.

This clonotype has at least ten counts. V usage is TRBV6-2 or TRBV6-3 and J usage is TRBJ1-5, with D perhaps matching TRBD1 (6 bases). V was trimmed by 0 bases and J by 4 bases, leaving 16 bases between them. CDR3 length: 17 amino acids. Germline CDR1 MNHEY, CDR2 SVGEGT. In DNA form, the CDR3 reads TGTGCCAGCAGTTACTCGAACGCCAGGGGCTCAAATCAGCCCCAGCATTTT. It is translated as CASSYSNARGSNQPQHF.

This clonotype was recorded a few times. The chain has TRBV7-2 and TRBJ1-1, with D perhaps matching TRBD1 (6 bases). Trimming shortened V by 2 bases and J by 0 bases, and 16 bases separated the two germline ends. Per germline, CDR1 SGHTA and CDR2 FQGNSA. The CDR3 is made up of 17 amino acids. CDR3: CASSLHRQGMMNTEAFF. As DNA, the CDR3 is TGTGCCAGCAGCTTACATCGTCAGGGGATGATGAACACTGAAGCTTTCTTT.

A remark on this clonotype: Its ends do not fully match the called genes, so a read error is possible. The V call is TRBV30, the J call TRBJ2-1; 10 bases agree with TRBD2. This CDR3 has 14 amino acids. Per germline, CDR1 GTSNPN and CDR2 SVGIG (reference sequence). In DNA, the CDR3 is TGTGCCTGGACCCTAGCGCTAGCGGGGGTCGCGGTAATCTTC. Its protein is CAWTLALAGVAVIF.

The chain carries TRBV5-6 and TRBJ1-6; D gene uncertain. This CDR3 is built from 16 residues. The V and J ends lost 5 bases and 5 bases respectively, with 17 bases between them. Germline V gene data show CDR1 as SGHDT and CDR2 as YYEEEE. The CDR3: CASSFRKAWDNSPLHF. The DNA of the CDR3 is TGTGCCAGCAGTTTCAGGAAGGCTTGGGATAATTCACCCCTCCACTTT. The full variable domain, in which reference TRBV5-6 and TRBJ1-6 provide the parts outside the CDR3, is DAGVTQSPTHLIKTRGQQVTLRCSPKSGHDTVSWYQQALGQGPQFIFQYYEEEERQRGNFPDRFSGHQFPNYSSELNVNALLLGDSALYLCASSFRKAWDNSPLHFGNGTRLTVT.